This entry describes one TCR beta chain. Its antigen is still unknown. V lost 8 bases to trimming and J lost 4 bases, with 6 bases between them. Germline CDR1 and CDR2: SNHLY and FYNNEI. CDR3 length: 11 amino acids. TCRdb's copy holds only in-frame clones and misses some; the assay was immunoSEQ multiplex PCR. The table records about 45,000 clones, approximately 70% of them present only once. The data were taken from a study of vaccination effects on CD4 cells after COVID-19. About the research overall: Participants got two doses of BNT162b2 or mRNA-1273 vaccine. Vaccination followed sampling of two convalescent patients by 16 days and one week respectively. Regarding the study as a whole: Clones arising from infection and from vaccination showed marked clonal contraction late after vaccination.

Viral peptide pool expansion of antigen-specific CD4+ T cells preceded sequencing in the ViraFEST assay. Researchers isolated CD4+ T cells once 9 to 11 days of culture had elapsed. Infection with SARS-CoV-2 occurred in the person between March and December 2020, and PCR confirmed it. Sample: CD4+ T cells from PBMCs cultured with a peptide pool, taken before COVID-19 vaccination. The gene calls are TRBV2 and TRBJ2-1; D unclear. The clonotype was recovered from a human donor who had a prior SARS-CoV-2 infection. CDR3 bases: TGTGCCAGCGAGGTTTACAATGAGCAGTTCTTC. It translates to CASEVYNEQFF.